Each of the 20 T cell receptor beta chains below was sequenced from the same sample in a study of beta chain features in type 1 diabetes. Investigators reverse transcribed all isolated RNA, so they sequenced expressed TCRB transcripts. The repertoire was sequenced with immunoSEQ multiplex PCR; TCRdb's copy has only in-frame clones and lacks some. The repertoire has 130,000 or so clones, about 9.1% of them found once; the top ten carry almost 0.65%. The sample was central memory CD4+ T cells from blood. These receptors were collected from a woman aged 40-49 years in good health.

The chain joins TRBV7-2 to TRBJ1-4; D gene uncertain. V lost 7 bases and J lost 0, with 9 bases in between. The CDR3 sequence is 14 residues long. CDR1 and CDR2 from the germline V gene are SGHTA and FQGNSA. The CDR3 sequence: CASTTAATNEKLFF. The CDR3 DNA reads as TGTGCCAGCACTACCGCTGCAACTAATGAAAAACTGTTTTTT. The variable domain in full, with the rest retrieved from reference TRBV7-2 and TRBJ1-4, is GAGVSQSPSNKVTEKGKDVELRCDPISGHTALYWYRQSLGQGLEFLIYFQGNSAPDKSGLPSDRFSAERTGGSVSTLTIQRTQQEDSAVYLCASTTAATNEKLFFGSGTQLSVL.

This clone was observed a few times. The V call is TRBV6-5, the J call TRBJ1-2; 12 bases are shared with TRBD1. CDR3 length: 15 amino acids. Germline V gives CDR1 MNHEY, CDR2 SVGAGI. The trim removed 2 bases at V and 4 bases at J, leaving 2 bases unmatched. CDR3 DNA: TGTGCCAGCAGTTACGGGACAGGGGGCGTCTATGGCTACACCTTC. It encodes CASSYGTGGVYGYTF.

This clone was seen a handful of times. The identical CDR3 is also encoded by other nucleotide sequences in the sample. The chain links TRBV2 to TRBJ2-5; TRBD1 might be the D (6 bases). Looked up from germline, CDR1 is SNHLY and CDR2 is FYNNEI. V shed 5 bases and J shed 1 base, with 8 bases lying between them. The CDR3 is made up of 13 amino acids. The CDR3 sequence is CASSRDIQETQYF. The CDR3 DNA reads TGTGCCAGCAGTAGGGACATCCAAGAGACCCAGTACTTC.

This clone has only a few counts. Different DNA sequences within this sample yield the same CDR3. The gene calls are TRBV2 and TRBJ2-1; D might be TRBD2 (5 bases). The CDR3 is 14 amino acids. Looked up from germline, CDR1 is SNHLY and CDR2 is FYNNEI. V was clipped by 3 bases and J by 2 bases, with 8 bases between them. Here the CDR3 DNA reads TGTGCCAGCAGTGATCCGGGGACCTACAATGAGCAGTTCTTC. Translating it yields CASSDPGTYNEQFF.

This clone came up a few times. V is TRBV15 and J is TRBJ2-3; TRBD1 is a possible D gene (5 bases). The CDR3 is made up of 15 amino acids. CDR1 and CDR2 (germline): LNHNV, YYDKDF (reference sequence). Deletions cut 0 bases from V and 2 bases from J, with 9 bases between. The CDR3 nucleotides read TGTGCCACCAGCAGAGATCAGGGTACCACAGATACGCAGTATTTT. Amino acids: CATSRDQGTTDTQYF.

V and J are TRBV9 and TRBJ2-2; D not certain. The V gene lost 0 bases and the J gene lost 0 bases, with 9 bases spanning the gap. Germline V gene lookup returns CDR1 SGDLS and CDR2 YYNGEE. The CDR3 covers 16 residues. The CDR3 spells CASSVVAGSNTGELFF. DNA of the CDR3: TGTGCCAGCAGCGTAGTAGCCGGGTCGAACACCGGGGAGCTGTTTTTT. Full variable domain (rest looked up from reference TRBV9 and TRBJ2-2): DSGVTQTPKHLITATGQRVTLRCSPRSGDLSVYWYQQSLDQGLQFLIQYYNGEERAKGNILERFSAQQFPDLHSELNLSSLELGDSALYFCASSVVAGSNTGELFFGEGSRLTVL.

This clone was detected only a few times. CDR3: CASRLAKRVGTQYF. In DNA form, the CDR3 reads TGTGCAAGTCGCTTAGCGAAACGGGTCGGGACCCAGTACTTC. The chain has TRBV12-2 and TRBJ2-5; whether TRBD2, the table's D call, matches the DNA was not checked. TRBV12-2 constitutes a pseudogene. The CDR3 is 14 amino acids.

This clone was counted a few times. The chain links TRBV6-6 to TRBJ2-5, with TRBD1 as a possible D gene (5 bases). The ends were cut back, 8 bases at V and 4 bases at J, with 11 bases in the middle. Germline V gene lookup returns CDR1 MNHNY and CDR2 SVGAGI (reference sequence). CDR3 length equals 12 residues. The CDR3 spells CASDQGGETQYF. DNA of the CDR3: TGTGCCAGCGATCAGGGTGGAGAGACCCAGTACTTC.

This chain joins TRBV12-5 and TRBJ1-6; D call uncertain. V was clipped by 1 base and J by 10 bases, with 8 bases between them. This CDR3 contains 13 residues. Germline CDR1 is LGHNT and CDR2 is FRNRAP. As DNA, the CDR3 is TGTGCTAGTGGTTTGGAGGGAGGATCACCCCTCCACTTT. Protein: CASGLEGGSPLHF.

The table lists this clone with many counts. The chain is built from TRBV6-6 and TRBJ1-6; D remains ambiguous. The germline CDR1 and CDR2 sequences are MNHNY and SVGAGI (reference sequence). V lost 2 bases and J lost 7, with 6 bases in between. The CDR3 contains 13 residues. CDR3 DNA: TGTGCCAGCAGTTACGGGCTGAATTCACCCCTCCACTTT. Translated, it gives CASSYGLNSPLHF.

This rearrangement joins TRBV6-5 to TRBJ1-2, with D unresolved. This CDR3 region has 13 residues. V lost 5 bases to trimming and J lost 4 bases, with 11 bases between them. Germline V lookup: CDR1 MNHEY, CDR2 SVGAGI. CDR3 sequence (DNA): TGTGCCAGCAGTCGAGGAGCACTCTATGGCTACACCTTC. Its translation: CASSRGALYGYTF.

This CDR3 reads CASSFSSGGAYEQYF. The CDR3 DNA reads TGCGCCAGCAGCTTCTCTAGCGGGGGGGCGTACGAGCAGTACTTC. The chain uses TRBV5-1 and TRBJ2-7; 12 bases map to TRBD2. The ends lost 2 bases at V and 4 bases at J; junction bases unmatched: 4. The CDR3 loop spans 15 amino acids. Per germline, CDR1 SGHRS and CDR2 YFSETQ.

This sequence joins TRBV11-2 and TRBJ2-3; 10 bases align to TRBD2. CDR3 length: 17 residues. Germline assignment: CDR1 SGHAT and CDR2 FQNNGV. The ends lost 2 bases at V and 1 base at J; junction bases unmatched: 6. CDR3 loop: CASSLSVAGGRTDTQYF. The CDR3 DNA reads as TGTGCCAGCAGCTTATCCGTAGCGGGGGGACGCACAGATACGCAGTATTTT.

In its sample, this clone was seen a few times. The CDR3 nucleotides read TGCAGCGTACGACAGGGGGCAAGCAATCAGCCCCAGCATTTT. It yields the protein CSVRQGASNQPQHF. The chain is built from TRBV29-1 and TRBJ1-5; TRBD1 matches 10 bases. V gave up 6 bases and J gave up 1 base; unmatched junction bases: 3. Germline V gives CDR1 SQVTM, CDR2 ANQGSEA. The CDR3 sequence is 14 residues long.

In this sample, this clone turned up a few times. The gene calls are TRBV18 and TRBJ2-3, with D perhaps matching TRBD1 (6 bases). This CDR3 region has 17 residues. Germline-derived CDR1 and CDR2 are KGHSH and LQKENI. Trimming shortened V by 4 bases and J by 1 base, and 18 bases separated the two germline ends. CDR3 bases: TGTGCCAGCTCACTTATTATGGACAGCGCCGGCACAGATACGCAGTATTTT. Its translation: CASSLIMDSAGTDTQYF.

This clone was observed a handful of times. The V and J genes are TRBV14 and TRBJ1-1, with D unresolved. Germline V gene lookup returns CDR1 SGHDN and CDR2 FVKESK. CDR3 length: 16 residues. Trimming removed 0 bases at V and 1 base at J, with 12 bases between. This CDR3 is CASSQDVLSENTEAFF. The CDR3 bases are TGTGCCAGCAGCCAAGACGTTTTGTCAGAGAACACTGAAGCTTTCTTT.

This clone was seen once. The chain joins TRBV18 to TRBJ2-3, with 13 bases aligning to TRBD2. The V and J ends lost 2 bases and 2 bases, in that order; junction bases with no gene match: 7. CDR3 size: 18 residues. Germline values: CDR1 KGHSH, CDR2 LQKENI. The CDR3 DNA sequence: TGTGCCAGCTCACCAGCGGGACTAGCGGGGATCCACACAGATACGCAGTATTTT. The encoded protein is CASSPAGLAGIHTDTQYF.

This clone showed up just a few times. CDR3 sequence (DNA): TGTGCCAGCAGTCCAGACAGGGGCACCTACGAGCAGTACTTC. Translated: CASSPDRGTYEQYF. This sequence joins TRBV7-9 and TRBJ2-7, with 8 nucleotides matching TRBD1. In germline, CDR1 is SEHNR, CDR2 FQNEAQ (reference sequence). This CDR3 has 14 amino acids. V gave up 6 bases and J gave up 2 bases; unmatched junction bases: 6.

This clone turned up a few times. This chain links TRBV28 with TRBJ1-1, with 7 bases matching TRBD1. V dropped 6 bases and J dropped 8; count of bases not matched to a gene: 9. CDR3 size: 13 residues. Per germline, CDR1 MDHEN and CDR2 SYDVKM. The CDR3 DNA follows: TGTGCCAGCAGCATGCGGACAGGACCGGAAGCTTTCTTT. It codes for CASSMRTGPEAFF.

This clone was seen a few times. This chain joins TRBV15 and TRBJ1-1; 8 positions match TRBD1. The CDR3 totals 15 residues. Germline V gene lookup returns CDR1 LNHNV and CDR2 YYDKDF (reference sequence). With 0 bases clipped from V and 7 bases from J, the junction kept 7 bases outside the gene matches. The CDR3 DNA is TGTGCCACCAGCAGAGACCCAGGGGGCGCGGATGAAGCTTTCTTT. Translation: CATSRDPGGADEAFF.